This T cell receptor beta chain emerged from a study of blood T cell repertoires in COVID-19. Study information: Sites across the United States, Italy and Spain contributed samples from acute and convalescent COVID-19.

This clone was picked up one time. Methods used by the authors: Amplification with reference gene primers provided the estimates of nucleated cell counts. Repertoires were generated with immunoSEQ multiplex PCR, while TCRdb's copy carries only in-frame clones and drops some. That table furnishes V, J and clone size, whereas the DNA furnished D and trimming. This table holds 93,000 or so clones, about 80% found once. After removal of 6 bases from V and 0 bases from J, the junction contained 4 bases not matched to a gene. This CDR3 is 16 amino acids long. Looked up from germline, CDR1 is LGHNA and CDR2 is YSLEER.

The TCR was taken from a human donor in a cohort sampled during active COVID-19. Sequencing input: peripheral blood. The rearrangement uses TRBV4-3 and TRBJ2-2; 10 bases line up with TRBD2. The CDR3: CASSSGGTSNTGELFF. For the CDR3, the DNA is TGCGCCAGCAGTAGCGGGGGGACCTCGAACACCGGGGAGCTGTTTTTT.